This T cell receptor beta chain emerged from a study of molecular identifiers for immune sequencing clone quantification. For the study at large: RNA from around 20,000 or 100,000 naive CD8 cells was split five ways in replicates, with four sequenced.

Findings of the study overall: Over 97% of CMV-specific effector molecules, but under 1% of naive ones, were in clones above 20 copies. Identical TCR molecules that share a barcode could lead to an underestimation of highly expanded clone sizes.

TCRdb re-called the PCR reads through MiXCR, storing one row per CDR3 protein. This table has 460,000 or so distinct CDR3 sequences, over 20% appearing once. The sample holds many counts of this clonotype. Its cognate antigen is unknown. The sequence was collected from a human donor in good health. Some libraries in this study had Jurkat cell RNA spiked in. The specimen was naive CD8+ T cells from blood, with Jurkat cell RNA spiked in. Described subset: FACS-sorted CD8+CD4-CCR7+CD45RA+ naive T cells.

The CDR3 loop is CASSLGPLYEQYF. CDR3 bases: TGTGCCAGCAGCTTAGGGCCCCTCTACGAGCAGTACTTC. The chain employs TRBV27 and TRBJ2-7; D not certain. Per the germline V gene, CDR1 is MNHEY and CDR2 is SMNVEV (reference sequence). This CDR3 has 13 residues. V lost 6 bases, J lost 3 bases, and 12 bases lay in between.